This T cell receptor beta chain was retrieved from a study of sequential checkpoint blockade in melanoma. Study-level background: Randomization was 1:1 between first-line nivolumab→ipilimumab and ipilimumab→nivolumab.

Indicated treatment: randomized to nivolumab then ipilimumab (arm A) or the reverse (arm B). Generated by immunoSEQ multiplex PCR, the TCRdb table keeps only in-frame clones and is missing some. The table has tens of thousands of clones, 85% to 90% seen once. Note on this clone: Relative to the germline gene, one junction end is altered; a read error may explain this.

The clonotype comes from a human donor with melanoma. The sequencing here drew on CD8+ T cells sorted from blood (inferred from file names), taken from a patient given nivolumab and ipilimumab in sequence.

CDR3 amino acids: CASSFRRANRPQHF. DNA of the CDR3: TGTGCCAGCAGTTTCCGCAGGGCTAATCGGCCCCAGCATTTT. This chain links TRBV28 with TRBJ1-5, with D tentatively TRBD1 (5 bases). Germline V gives CDR1 MDHEN, CDR2 SYDVKM. This CDR3 has 14 amino acids.